This T cell receptor beta chain came from a study of blood T cell repertoires in COVID-19. Study-wide background: PBMCs, B-cell-depleted T cells, or T cells provided the cDNA or gDNA that made up the material.

In the authors' workflow: Scientists estimated how many nucleated cells there were by amplifying reference gene primers. Data came from immunoSEQ multiplex PCR; TCRdb stores just in-frame clones and leaves some out. V and J calls and clone size come straight from that table; D and trimming were deduced from the DNA. Altogether fewer than 75,000 clones are present, roughly 84% being singletons, with the ten largest covering roughly 3.5%. Germline V gene data show CDR1 as SEHNR and CDR2 as FQNEAQ (reference sequence). The length of the CDR3 is 15 residues. With 1 base removed from V and 2 bases from J, the gap between germline ends came to 11 bases.

The rearrangement joins TRBV7-9 to TRBJ1-1, with D uncertain. This TCR was recovered from a man aged 65 to 79 with acute or convalescent COVID-19. Sequenced material: peripheral blood. The CDR3 DNA sequence: TGTGCCAGCAGCTTAGACACCAGAACAAACACTGAAGCTTTCTTT. It is translated as CASSLDTRTNTEAFF.